What follows are 20 T cell receptor beta chains derived from one specimen sequenced in a study of Ad26.COV2.S vaccination and SARS-CoV-2 variants. Measured with immunoSEQ multiplex PCR; TCRdb has only the in-frame clones, and not every one. In the table there are under 150,000 clones, 80% to 90% of which are singletons. The source was peripheral blood, collected after recovery from COVID-19. These receptors were obtained from a human donor who had recovered from COVID-19.

The CDR3 here is CASSPGQGALGNTIYF. The CDR3 nucleotides read TGCGCCAGCAGCCCGGGACAGGGGGCCTTAGGAAACACCATATATTTT. The rearrangement uses TRBV5-1 and TRBJ1-3, with 12 bases lining up with TRBD1. This CDR3 comprises 16 residues. Per germline, CDR1 SGHRS and CDR2 YFSETQ. V shed 4 bases and J 4 bases; nucleotides not matched to a gene: 6.

This sequence joins TRBV5-4 and TRBJ2-7, with a weak D call TRBD1 (6 bases). The CDR3 is 14 amino acids. Trimming cost V 0 bases and J 6 bases, with 13 bases left between them. From germline, CDR1 is SGHNT and CDR2 YYREEE (reference sequence). The DNA of the CDR3 is TGTGCCAGCAGCTTGGCCAAGGCAGGGGCCGAGCAGTACTTC. It specifies CASSLAKAGAEQYF.

The chain joins TRBV7-9 to TRBJ2-7; D remains ambiguous. CDR3 length: 13 amino acids. The V gene lost 5 bases and the J gene lost 3 bases, with 11 bases spanning the gap. Germline assignment: CDR1 SEHNR and CDR2 FQNEAQ (reference sequence). CDR3 in amino acids: CASSPKDLYEQYF. The CDR3, as DNA: TGTGCCAGCAGCCCAAAGGACCTCTACGAGCAGTACTTC. Combining the CDR3 with reference TRBV7-9 and TRBJ2-7 gives the whole variable domain DTGVSQNPRHKITKRGQNVTFRCDPISEHNRLYWYRQTLGQGPEFLTYFQNEAQLEKSRLLSDRFSAERPKGSFSTLEIQRTEQGDSAMYLCASSPKDLYEQYFGPGTRLTVT.

J is TRBJ1-2 and V is TRBV5-1; 9 bases are a match to TRBD1. The CDR3 spans 15 residues. The V gene's germline CDR1 is SGHRS and CDR2 YFSETQ. V dropped 0 bases and J dropped 4; count of bases not matched to a gene: 4. The CDR3 sequence is CASSLGGDRVYGYTF. CDR3 DNA sequence: TGCGCCAGCAGCTTGGGCGGGGACAGGGTCTATGGCTACACCTTC.

The V gene is TRBV28, the J gene TRBJ1-2; TRBD1 agrees at 10 bases. V shed 5 bases, J shed 3 bases, and the junction held 6 bases outside the gene matches. Germline-derived CDR1 and CDR2 are MDHEN and SYDVKM. CDR3 length: 15 residues. CDR3: CASSPRTGGDYGYTF. The DNA for the CDR3 is TGTGCCAGCAGTCCAAGGACAGGGGGGGACTATGGCTACACCTTC.

The chain links TRBV3-1 (or the pseudogene TRBV3-2) to TRBJ1-6; no firm D call. CDR3 length: 15 amino acids. CDR1 and CDR2 (germline): LGHDT, YNNKEL (reference sequence). V lost 3 bases and J lost 0, with 6 bases in between. CDR3 region: CASSQGSSYNSPLHF. For the CDR3, the DNA is TGTGCCAGCAGCCAGGGCAGCTCCTATAATTCACCCCTCCACTTT.

The gene calls are TRBV5-1 and TRBJ1-2, with 7 bases matching TRBD1. The CDR3 loop spans 16 amino acids. From germline, CDR1 is SGHRS and CDR2 YFSETQ. V dropped 0 bases and J dropped 7; count of bases not matched to a gene: 12. The DNA of the CDR3 is TGCGCCAGCAGCTTGGAAATGGGAGAGGGGGCTAGTGGCTACACCTTC. Its protein is CASSLEMGEGASGYTF. Based on the CDR3 plus reference TRBV5-1 and TRBJ1-2, the full variable domain is KAGVTQTPRYLIKTRGQQVTLSCSPISGHRSVSWYQQTPGQGLQFLFEYFSETQRNKGNFPGRFSGRQFSNSRSEMNVSTLELGDSALYLCASSLEMGEGASGYTFGSGTRLTVV.

The chain carries TRBV27 and TRBJ2-7; D gene ambiguous. Trimming took off 5 bases at V and 4 bases at J, with 6 bases between the two ends. The CDR3 contains 11 residues. Germline values: CDR1 MNHEY, CDR2 SMNVEV (reference sequence). CDR3 DNA sequence: TGTGCCAGCAGTCCTAATTACGAGCAGTACTTC. Translating it yields CASSPNYEQYF.

In the case of this clone: Other DNA sequences from this sample encode an identical CDR3 as well. This chain connects TRBV6-5 to TRBJ1-6; no firm D call. Germline CDR1 and CDR2: MNHEY and SVGAGI. CDR3 length: 13 amino acids. V dropped 8 bases and J dropped 0 bases, with 5 bases sitting between them. CDR3 protein: CASWSSYNSPLHF. The CDR3 region has the DNA TGTGCCAGCTGGAGCTCCTATAATTCACCCCTCCACTTT.

V and J are TRBV24-1 and TRBJ2-3; 7 bases map to TRBD1. Germline V gene data show CDR1 as KGHDR and CDR2 as SFDVKD. The CDR3 runs to 15 residues. Unmatched junction bases numbered 3, after V lost 3 bases and J lost 1 base. CDR3 in DNA: TGTGCCACCAGTGATGGGGACAGCCGCACAGATACGCAGTATTTT. This encodes CATSDGDSRTDTQYF.

The CDR3 reads CASSDPDRGDEKLFF. The CDR3 DNA reads as TGTGCCAGCAGTGACCCGGACAGGGGCGATGAAAAACTGTTTTTT. This chain links TRBV25-1 with TRBJ1-4, with TRBD1 matching 9 bases. The CDR3 runs 15 residues. Germline V gene lookup returns CDR1 MGHDK and CDR2 SYGVNS. V shed 3 bases and J 6 bases; nucleotides not matched to a gene: 5.

V gene TRBV9 combines with J gene TRBJ2-5; D possibly uses TRBD1 or TRBD2 (5 bases each). The CDR3 has 13 amino acids. Per germline, CDR1 SGDLS and CDR2 YYNGEE. Trimming removed 2 bases at V and 4 bases at J, with 9 bases between. The CDR3 DNA sequence: TGTGCCAGCAGCGTCGGGGCGGGAGAGACCCAGTACTTC. Amino acids: CASSVGAGETQYF.

V gene TRBV30 combines with J gene TRBJ2-2; no definite D call. V shed 4 bases and J shed 1 base, with 13 bases lying between them. CDR1 and CDR2 (germline): GTSNPN, SVGIG (reference sequence). The CDR3 is 15 residues long. The CDR3 DNA is TGTGCCTGGATTGGCTGGCAAATGAACACCGGGGAGCTGTTTTTT. Its protein is CAWIGWQMNTGELFF.

This chain links TRBV11-2 with TRBJ2-7, with 7 bases that match TRBD2. The CDR3 runs 13 residues. Germline CDR1 is SGHAT and CDR2 is FQNNGV. V lost 6 bases, J lost 4 bases, and 6 bases stayed unmatched. CDR3 sequence: CASRPSGVYEQYF. CDR3 DNA: TGTGCCAGCAGGCCCAGCGGGGTATACGAGCAGTACTTC.

This clone was seen only once. V gene TRBV4-3 combines with J gene TRBJ2-2, with D perhaps matching TRBD1 or TRBD2 (7 bases each). V was clipped by 1 base and J by 1 base, with 13 bases between them. The germline V gene encodes CDR1 LGHNA and CDR2 YSLEER. This CDR3 comprises 17 residues. CDR3 loop: CASSQGGGQRNTGELFF. The CDR3 coding sequence is TGCGCCAGCAGCCAAGGGGGGGGACAGAGGAACACCGGGGAGCTGTTTTTT.

The J gene is TRBJ2-6, the V gene TRBV18; D unclear. The germline gives CDR1 KGHSH, CDR2 LQKENI. Trimming removed 1 base from V and 0 bases from J, with 4 bases in between. The CDR3 has 15 residues. The CDR3 nucleotides read TGTGCCAGCTCACCACAGCGCTCTGGGGCCAACGTCCTGACTTTC. It is translated as CASSPQRSGANVLTF.

The rearrangement links TRBV27 to TRBJ1-1; possibly TRBD1 for D (5 bases). This CDR3 region has 14 residues. Germline assignment: CDR1 MNHEY and CDR2 SMNVEV (reference sequence). V shed 4 bases and J shed 4 bases, with 13 bases lying between them. The CDR3 loop is CASSSTGGTTEAFF. CDR3 nucleotide sequence: TGTGCCAGCAGTTCTACCGGGGGAACCACTGAAGCTTTCTTT.

The chain links TRBV2 to TRBJ2-5, with no clear D. The CDR3 runs 12 residues. The ends were cut back, 7 bases at V and 1 base at J, with 7 bases in the middle. The germline gives CDR1 SNHLY, CDR2 FYNNEI. The CDR3 sequence: CASKIFQETQYF. CDR3 nucleotide sequence: TGTGCCAGCAAAATTTTCCAAGAGACCCAGTACTTC.

V is TRBV19 and J is TRBJ1-1, with D unresolved. The CDR3 covers 11 residues. Germline V gene data show CDR1 as LNHDA and CDR2 as SQIVND (reference sequence). Trimming pared 7 bases from V and 2 bases from J, leaving 5 bases between. CDR3 in amino acids: CASTRNTEAFF. DNA for the CDR3: TGTGCCAGTACCCGAAACACTGAAGCTTTCTTT.

J is TRBJ2-7 and V is TRBV11-3; D might be TRBD2 (5 bases). Germline values: CDR1 SGHNT, CDR2 YENEEA. V was pared by 4 bases and J by 2 bases, with 15 bases between. CDR3 length: 15 amino acids. CDR3 sequence: CASSSGGRGAYEQYF. The CDR3 DNA reads as TGTGCCAGCAGCTCGGGTGGACGGGGAGCCTACGAGCAGTACTTC.